These T cell receptor beta chains were read from a single sample in a study of T cell responses to AZD1222 COVID-19 vaccine. TCRdb's table, derived via immunoSEQ multiplex PCR, lists solely in-frame clones and lacks some. The repertoire includes about 120,000 clones, 90% of them detected once, and roughly 4.2% sits in the top ten. The sample here was peripheral blood, taken 28 days after the second dose of the MenACWY control vaccine. The receptors stem from an adult who received the MenACWY meningococcal vaccine as a control. The CDR3 runs from the conserved cysteine through the conserved F or W. D genes are given only for firm matches. Only some rows state a clone size, as once, few, many or a class for expanded clones.

v_gene: TRBV19
j_gene: TRBJ1-2
d_gene: -
abundance: few
CDR3aa: CASSMKGWGYTF
CDR3nt: TGTGCCAGTAGTATGAAAGGATGGGGCTACACCTTC

v_gene: TRBV15
j_gene: TRBJ2-3
d_gene: -
abundance: -
CDR3aa: CATSRATGSTDTQYF
CDR3nt: TGTGCCACCAGCCGAGCCACAGGTTCCACAGATACGCAGTATTTT

v_gene: TRBV11-2
j_gene: TRBJ1-6
d_gene: -
abundance: -
CDR3aa: CASSIPGRLNSPLHF
CDR3nt: TGTGCCAGCAGCATTCCGGGACGGCTTAATTCACCCCTCCACTTT

v_gene: TRBV11-3
j_gene: TRBJ2-7
d_gene: -
abundance: few
CDR3aa: CASSPRDPSEQYF
CDR3nt: TGTGCCAGCAGCCCCCGGGACCCCAGCGAGCAGTACTTC

v_gene: TRBV5-6
j_gene: TRBJ2-1
d_gene: TRBD1
abundance: -
CDR3aa: CASSLSEGQGKFF
CDR3nt: TGTGCCAGCAGCTTGTCGGAGGGACAGGGGAAGTTCTTC

v_gene: TRBV24-1
j_gene: TRBJ1-2
d_gene: -
abundance: -
CDR3aa: CATSDANGYTF
CDR3nt: TGTGCCACCAGTGACGCCAATGGCTACACCTTC

v_gene: TRBV14
j_gene: TRBJ2-7
d_gene: -
abundance: -
CDR3aa: CASTRTDSYEQYF
CDR3nt: TGTGCCAGCACCAGGACGGATTCCTACGAGCAGTACTTC

v_gene: TRBV20-1
j_gene: TRBJ2-1
d_gene: -
abundance: once
CDR3aa: CSARQKEQFF
CDR3nt: TGCAGTGCTAGACAGAAAGAGCAGTTCTTC

v_gene: TRBV12-3/TRBV12-4
j_gene: TRBJ1-2
d_gene: TRBD1
abundance: -
CDR3aa: CASRGTANYGYTF
CDR3nt: TGTGCCAGCAGGGGGACAGCAAACTATGGCTACACCTTC

v_gene: TRBV6-5
j_gene: TRBJ2-1
d_gene: TRBD2
abundance: -
CDR3aa: CASRGGSSYNEQFF
CDR3nt: TGTGCCAGCAGGGGCGGGAGCTCCTACAATGAGCAGTTCTTC

v_gene: TRBV4-1
j_gene: TRBJ2-5
d_gene: -
abundance: -
CDR3aa: CASSQVARGGETQYF
CDR3nt: TGCGCCAGCAGCCAAGTGGCCAGGGGGGGAGAGACCCAGTACTTC

v_gene: TRBV21-1
j_gene: TRBJ1-5
d_gene: -
abundance: -
CDR3aa: CASSKVGRGPNQPQHF
CDR3nt: TGTGCCAGCAGCAAAGTCGGCAGGGGACCTAATCAGCCCCAGCATTTT

v_gene: TRBV29-1
j_gene: TRBJ2-3
d_gene: TRBD2
abundance: once
CDR3aa: CSASGNAGDTQYF
CDR3nt: TGCAGCGCTAGCGGCAATGCTGGGGATACGCAGTATTTT

v_gene: TRBV7-2
j_gene: TRBJ2-2
d_gene: -
abundance: -
CDR3aa: CASSPVGGARPNTGELFF
CDR3nt: TGTGCCAGCAGCCCCGTGGGGGGGGCCAGACCGAACACCGGGGAGCTGTTTTTT

v_gene: TRBV5-4
j_gene: TRBJ1-2
d_gene: -
abundance: -
CDR3aa: CASRLTSGDGYTF
CDR3nt: TGTGCCAGCAGACTGACGTCGGGGGATGGCTACACCTTC

v_gene: TRBV7-9
j_gene: TRBJ1-2
d_gene: TRBD1
abundance: -
CDR3aa: CASSSRQGYGYTF
CDR3nt: TGTGCCAGCAGCTCAAGACAGGGGTATGGCTACACCTTC

v_gene: TRBV14
j_gene: TRBJ2-5
d_gene: -
abundance: once
CDR3aa: CASSPGVVSSQETQYF
CDR3nt: TGTGCCAGCAGCCCGGGGGTAGTTTCGTCACAAGAGACCCAGTACTTC

v_gene: TRBV12-3/TRBV12-4
j_gene: TRBJ2-1
d_gene: -
abundance: -
CDR3aa: CASSTLGEQFF
CDR3nt: TGTGCCAGCAGTACCCTTGGGGAGCAGTTCTTC

v_gene: TRBV29-1
j_gene: TRBJ2-1
d_gene: -
abundance: -
CDR3aa: CSVDTDVQFF
CDR3nt: TGCAGCGTTGATACGGACGTGCAGTTCTTC

v_gene: TRBV30
j_gene: TRBJ2-1
d_gene: TRBD2
abundance: -
CDR3aa: CAWSQSGRSYNEQFF
CDR3nt: TGTGCCTGGAGTCAGAGCGGGAGGTCCTACAATGAGCAGTTCTTC

v_gene: TRBV25-1
j_gene: TRBJ1-1
d_gene: -
abundance: -
CDR3aa: CASSEFRDRNTEAFF
CDR3nt: TGTGCCAGCAGTGAATTCCGAGACAGGAACACTGAAGCTTTCTTT

v_gene: TRBV5-1
j_gene: TRBJ1-2
d_gene: -
abundance: -
CDR3aa: CASSLMREAVYGYTF
CDR3nt: TGCGCCAGCAGCTTGATGCGGGAGGCGGTCTATGGCTACACCTTC

v_gene: TRBV24-1
j_gene: TRBJ2-3
d_gene: TRBD2
abundance: -
CDR3aa: CATSDPLAGVLNTQYF
CDR3nt: TGTGCCACCAGTGACCCCCTAGCGGGAGTGTTGAATACGCAGTATTTT

v_gene: TRBV6-5
j_gene: TRBJ2-1
d_gene: TRBD1
abundance: -
CDR3aa: CATRDRVDNEQFF
CDR3nt: TGTGCCACCCGGGACAGGGTCGACAATGAGCAGTTCTTC

v_gene: TRBV28
j_gene: TRBJ1-1
d_gene: -
abundance: -
CDR3aa: CASSLHGTGTEAFF
CDR3nt: TGTGCCAGCAGTTTACACGGGACGGGCACTGAAGCTTTCTTT

v_gene: TRBV5-4
j_gene: TRBJ1-2
d_gene: TRBD1
abundance: -
CDR3aa: CASSGDRGRRDGYTF
CDR3nt: TGTGCCAGCAGCGGCGACAGGGGGCGGAGGGACGGCTACACCTTC

v_gene: TRBV6-5
j_gene: TRBJ2-1
d_gene: -
abundance: medium-sized
CDR3aa: CASSYRSAYNEQFF
CDR3nt: TGTGCCAGCAGTTATCGATCGGCCTACAATGAGCAGTTCTTC

v_gene: TRBV7-6
j_gene: TRBJ2-1
d_gene: -
abundance: -
CDR3aa: CASSLVYNEQFF
CDR3nt: TGTGCCAGCAGCTTAGTGTACAATGAGCAGTTCTTC

v_gene: TRBV4-2
j_gene: TRBJ2-7
d_gene: TRBD2
abundance: -
CDR3aa: CASSQDQGSGTFYEQYF
CDR3nt: TGTGCCAGCAGCCAAGATCAGGGTAGCGGGACGTTCTACGAGCAGTACTTC

v_gene: TRBV27
j_gene: TRBJ2-3
d_gene: -
abundance: -
CDR3aa: CASSFIGDTQYF
CDR3nt: TGTGCCAGCAGTTTTATCGGAGATACGCAGTATTTT

v_gene: TRBV28
j_gene: TRBJ2-7
d_gene: -
abundance: once
CDR3aa: CASQVRDEQYF
CDR3nt: TGTGCCAGCCAGGTCAGGGACGAGCAGTACTTC

v_gene: TRBV10-3
j_gene: TRBJ2-1
d_gene: TRBD2
abundance: few
CDR3aa: CAISESMVAGGWNEQFF
CDR3nt: TGTGCCATCAGTGAGTCGATGGTTGCGGGAGGGTGGAATGAGCAGTTCTTC

v_gene: TRBV6-4
j_gene: TRBJ2-3
d_gene: TRBD2
abundance: -
CDR3aa: CASSDSASGGDTQYF
CDR3nt: TGTGCCAGCAGTGACTCTGCTAGCGGGGGAGATACGCAGTATTTT

v_gene: TRBV10-1
j_gene: TRBJ1-1
d_gene: TRBD1
abundance: -
CDR3aa: CASSDRGYTEAFF
CDR3nt: TGCGCCAGCAGTGACAGGGGGTACACTGAAGCTTTCTTT

v_gene: TRBV14
j_gene: TRBJ1-1
d_gene: -
abundance: once
CDR3aa: CASSQDRRTVDEAFF
CDR3nt: TGTGCCAGCAGCCAAGATAGAAGGACAGTGGATGAAGCTTTCTTT

v_gene: TRBV18
j_gene: TRBJ1-5
d_gene: -
abundance: -
CDR3aa: CASSGYSNQPQHF
CDR3nt: TGTGCCAGCTCAGGGTATAGCAATCAGCCCCAGCATTTT

v_gene: TRBV7-8
j_gene: TRBJ2-7
d_gene: -
abundance: -
CDR3aa: CASSPEGTGVRQYF
CDR3nt: TGTGCCAGCAGCCCGGAAGGGACGGGGGTGAGGCAGTACTTC

v_gene: TRBV27
j_gene: TRBJ1-1
d_gene: -
abundance: -
CDR3aa: CASSLVRMNTEAFF
CDR3nt: TGTGCCAGCAGTTTAGTCAGAATGAACACTGAAGCTTTCTTT

v_gene: TRBV28
j_gene: TRBJ1-4
d_gene: TRBD1
abundance: -
CDR3aa: CASRLQGDEKLFF
CDR3nt: TGTGCCAGCAGATTACAGGGGGATGAAAAACTGTTTTTT

v_gene: TRBV7-3
j_gene: TRBJ2-3
d_gene: TRBD2
abundance: -
CDR3aa: CASSRKRTSGTNSTDTQYF
CDR3nt: TGTGCCAGCAGCCGAAAACGGACTAGCGGGACGAACAGCACAGATACGCAGTATTTT

v_gene: TRBV24-1
j_gene: TRBJ2-5
d_gene: -
abundance: -
CDR3aa: CATSDLTVPAGQETQYF
CDR3nt: TGTGCCACCAGTGATTTGACGGTCCCCGCAGGGCAAGAGACCCAGTACTTC

v_gene: TRBV29-1
j_gene: TRBJ1-5
d_gene: -
abundance: -
CDR3aa: CSVYLLGHSNQPQHF
CDR3nt: TGCAGCGTTTATCTACTGGGTCATAGCAATCAGCCCCAGCATTTT

v_gene: TRBV5-1
j_gene: TRBJ2-7
d_gene: -
abundance: once
CDR3aa: CASSLGGRNYEQYF
CDR3nt: TGCGCCAGCAGCTTGGGAGGACGCAACTACGAGCAGTACTTC

v_gene: TRBV5-1
j_gene: TRBJ1-1
d_gene: -
abundance: -
CDR3aa: CASKVEGTGMNTEAFF
CDR3nt: TGCGCCAGCAAGGTGGAGGGCACGGGTATGAACACTGAAGCTTTCTTT

v_gene: TRBV7-9
j_gene: TRBJ2-5
d_gene: -
abundance: -
CDR3aa: CASSGTPETQYF
CDR3nt: TGTGCCAGCAGCGGGACCCCAGAGACCCAGTACTTC

v_gene: TRBV6-6
j_gene: TRBJ2-2
d_gene: TRBD1
abundance: -
CDR3aa: CASSPLQGADGELFF
CDR3nt: TGTGCCAGCAGTCCACTCCAGGGGGCGGACGGGGAGCTGTTTTTT